The 21 T cell receptor beta chains presented below share a single source sample, sequenced in a study of early stage breast cancer tumors. The protocol was immunoSEQ multiplex PCR, while the TCRdb copy is restricted to in-frame clones and leaves out a portion. The table has some 9,700 clones, under 80% seen once. The sample comprised normal breast tissue next to the tumor. Source of these receptors: a person aged 35 to 50 with breast cancer.

This clone was recorded a few times. The chain couples TRBV5-1 to TRBJ1-5; D is perhaps TRBD1 (6 bases). CDR3 length: 15 amino acids. Germline CDR1 is SGHRS and CDR2 is YFSETQ. V shed 1 base and J shed 4 bases, with 12 bases lying between them. The CDR3 DNA reads TGCGCCAGCAGCTTGATAGGGGGGCATAATCAGCCCCAGCATTTT. Amino acid sequence: CASSLIGGHNQPQHF.

V is TRBV6-6 and J is TRBJ1-1, with a possible D match to TRBD1 (5 bases). The germline gives CDR1 MNHNY, CDR2 SVGAGI (reference sequence). Trimming took 6 bases from V and 1 from J, leaving 9 bases between them. This CDR3 comprises 13 residues. CDR3 residues: CASSVGANTEAFF. The CDR3 DNA reads TGTGCCAGCAGCGTAGGGGCGAACACTGAAGCTTTCTTT.

This chain joins TRBV9 and TRBJ1-5, with TRBD1 identical over 7 bases. Germline CDR1 is SGDLS and CDR2 is YYNGEE. This CDR3 contains 15 residues. The V segment lost 2 bases and the J segment 2 bases; nucleotides outside the gene matches: 4. The CDR3 protein is CASSVTGQGNQPQHF. CDR3 sequence (DNA): TGTGCCAGCAGCGTTACCGGACAGGGCAATCAGCCCCAGCATTTT.

This clone was counted between two and nine times. The chain uses TRBV21-1 and TRBJ1-2. TRBV21-1 is a known pseudogene. The CDR3 has 12 amino acids. CDR3 amino acids: CASSKPYGGYTF. The CDR3, as DNA: TGTGCCAGCAGCAAACCGTATGGAGGCTACACCTTC.

The chain links TRBV7-9 to TRBJ2-1; D might be TRBD2 (5 bases). Germline lookup yields CDR1 SEHNR and CDR2 FQNEAQ (reference sequence). The CDR3 is made up of 15 amino acids. Trimming cost V 0 bases and J 3 bases, with 9 bases left between them. CDR3 coding DNA: TGTGCCAGCAGCTTAGCTGGCGCGGGCTACAATGAGCAGTTCTTC. Protein: CASSLAGAGYNEQFF. The variable domain in full, with the rest retrieved from reference TRBV7-9 and TRBJ2-1, is DTGVSQNPRHKITKRGQNVTFRCDPISEHNRLYWYRQTLGQGPEFLTYFQNEAQLEKSRLLSDRFSAERPKGSFSTLEIQRTEQGDSAMYLCASSLAGAGYNEQFFGPGTRLTVL.

This clone is a singleton in its sample. The rearrangement joins TRBV6-1 to TRBJ2-1; 12 bases line up with TRBD2. Trimming cost V 3 bases and J 12 bases; bases outside gene matches: 6. This CDR3 has 14 residues. Per germline, CDR1 MNHNS and CDR2 SASEGT. CDR3 DNA sequence: TGTGCCAGCAGTGATTTGGCTAGCGGGGGGGGGCAGTTCTTC. This encodes CASSDLASGGGQFF.

The chain is built from TRBV5-1 and TRBJ2-3, with a possible D match to TRBD1 (6 bases). This CDR3 has 19 amino acids. Germline CDR1 is SGHRS and CDR2 is YFSETQ. Trimming stripped 0 bases from V and 1 base from J, with 21 bases between. CDR3 protein: CASSLAGQGLMRGTDTQYF. DNA of the CDR3: TGCGCCAGCAGCTTGGCTGGGCAGGGGCTAATGCGGGGCACAGATACGCAGTATTTT.

The gene calls are TRBV5-1 and TRBJ2-7; D unclear. Germline CDR1 SGHRS, CDR2 YFSETQ. The CDR3 spans 13 residues. V lost 5 bases, J lost 2 bases, and 11 bases lay in between. The CDR3 DNA is TGCGCCAGCAGTCCGGGCAGACCCTACGAGCAGTACTTC. Protein: CASSPGRPYEQYF.

The J gene is TRBJ2-3, the V gene TRBV7-8; 8 bases align to TRBD2. The germline CDR1 and CDR2 sequences are SGHVS and FQNEAQ. Trimming cost V 9 bases and J 2 bases; bases outside gene matches: 7. The CDR3 is 14 amino acids. The CDR3 DNA is TGTGCCAGTCAAGCGGGAGCGGCCACAGATACGCAGTATTTT. Translating gives CASQAGAATDTQYF. Full variable domain (remainder filled in from reference TRBV7-8 and TRBJ2-3): GAGVSQSPRYKVAKRGQDVALRCDPISGHVSLFWYQQALGQGPEFLTYFQNEAQLDKSGLPSDRFFAERPEGSVSTLKIQRTQQEDSAVYLCASQAGAATDTQYFGPGTRLTVL.

The chain employs TRBV7-8 and TRBJ1-1, with D possibly matching TRBD1 (6 bases). The CDR3 covers 14 residues. Germline-derived CDR1 and CDR2 are SGHVS and FQNEAQ. V dropped 0 bases and J dropped 4 bases, with 9 bases sitting between them. CDR3 sequence reads: CASSLAQGFTEAFF. CDR3 nucleotides: TGTGCCAGCAGCTTAGCGCAGGGGTTCACTGAAGCTTTCTTT.

The genes are TRBV19 and TRBJ2-6; D may match TRBD1 or TRBD2 (5 bases each). This CDR3 is 16 amino acids long. The V gene lost 7 bases and the J gene lost 0 bases, with 13 bases spanning the gap. CDR1 LNHDA and CDR2 SQIVND come from the germline V gene (reference sequence). The CDR3, as DNA: TGTGCCAGTACTTACCTGGGACCCTCTGGGGCCAACGTCCTGACTTTC. This translates into CASTYLGPSGANVLTF.

The genes are TRBV5-1 and TRBJ2-3; D perhaps matches TRBD2 (6 bases). The CDR3 has 16 residues. The germline V and J ends were trimmed by 0 bases and 0 bases, with 11 bases remaining between them. Germline V gene lookup returns CDR1 SGHRS and CDR2 YFSETQ. In nucleotides, the CDR3 is TGCGCCAGCAGCTTGGGGGCGGGACTCAGCACAGATACGCAGTATTTT. Its translation is CASSLGAGLSTDTQYF.

The genes are TRBV11-2 and TRBJ2-3; perhaps TRBD2 as D (5 bases). This CDR3 region has 13 residues. Germline V lookup: CDR1 SGHAT, CDR2 FQNNGV. Trimming removed 8 bases from V and 7 bases from J, with 16 bases in between. The chain's CDR3 is CASGEGTTYTQYF. Here the CDR3 DNA reads TGTGCCAGCGGAGAGGGTACTACCTATACGCAGTATTTT.

J is TRBJ2-5 and V is TRBV4-1; D is perhaps TRBD1 (6 bases). Germline CDR1 MGHRA, CDR2 YSYEKL. Trimming left V 1 base short and J 3 bases short, with 6 bases between. The CDR3 covers 13 residues. The DNA for the CDR3 is TGCGCCAGCAGCCAAGCAGGGGAAGAGACCCAGTACTTC. Protein: CASSQAGEETQYF.

The chain combines TRBV6-1 with TRBJ2-3; D gene unclear. This CDR3 is built from 14 residues. V lost 4 bases and J 2 bases, leaving 10 bases between the germline ends. Germline loops: CDR1 MNHNS, CDR2 SASEGT. The CDR3 DNA sequence: TGTGCCAGCAGTGTAGAAGATTCCACAGATACGCAGTATTTT. It specifies CASSVEDSTDTQYF.

The chain employs TRBV4-2 and TRBJ2-1, with D possibly being TRBD1 or TRBD2 (7 bases each). CDR3 length: 15 amino acids. V shed 4 bases and J shed 4 bases, with 14 bases lying between them. The germline CDR1 and CDR2 sequences are LGHNA and YNFKEQ. Here the CDR3 reads CASSPRGEGYNEQFF. The CDR3 region has the DNA TGTGCCAGCAGCCCCAGGGGGGAGGGTTACAATGAGCAGTTCTTC.

V gene TRBV27 combines with J gene TRBJ2-7, with a possible D match to TRBD2 (6 bases). The CDR3 has 14 residues. Per the germline V gene, CDR1 is MNHEY and CDR2 is SMNVEV (reference sequence). The V end was cut by 6 bases, the J end by 1 base, with 13 bases between. The CDR3 DNA sequence: TGTGCCAGCAGCGTCGGGAGTTTTTCCTACGAGCAGTACTTC. It specifies CASSVGSFSYEQYF.

Here the CDR3 DNA reads TGTGCCAGCAGCCCGAGTAAAGCGGGCTCCTACAATGAGCAGTTCTTC. Residues: CASSPSKAGSYNEQFF. The chain carries TRBV11-2 and TRBJ2-1; D might be TRBD2 (6 bases). CDR1 and CDR2 from the germline V gene are SGHAT and FQNNGV. CDR3 size: 16 residues. V was pared by 5 bases and J by 0 bases, with 14 bases between. Complete variable domain (other parts from reference TRBV11-2 and TRBJ2-1): EAGVAQSPRYKIIEKRQSVAFWCNPISGHATLYWYQQILGQGPKLLIQFQNNGVVDDSQLPKDRFSAERLKGVDSTLKIQPAKLEDSAVYLCASSPSKAGSYNEQFFGPGTRLTVL.

This clone was observed a handful of times. Compared with germline, one end of the junction differs, possibly owing to a read error. The genes are TRBV7-7 and TRBJ2-1; the match to TRBD2 covers 13 bases. The germline V gene encodes CDR1 SSHAT and CDR2 FNYEAQ (reference sequence). The CDR3 runs to 15 residues. CDR3 bases: TGTGCTAGCAGCTCCGGGACTAGCGGGAACAATGAGCAGTTCTTC. It translates to CASSSGTSGNNEQFF.

This chain joins TRBV19 and TRBJ1-1, with TRBD1 matching over 7 bases. V gave up 10 bases and J gave up 4 bases; unmatched junction bases: 9. CDR1 LNHDA and CDR2 SQIVND come from the germline V gene (reference sequence). The CDR3 is 13 amino acids. The CDR3 region is CATRPRGTTEAFF. As DNA, the CDR3 is TGTGCCACCCGCCCCAGGGGGACCACTGAAGCTTTCTTT.

This clone was seen a few times. V gene TRBV6-1 combines with J gene TRBJ1-5, with unresolved D. Trimming cost V 2 bases and J 4 bases, with 9 bases left between them. The germline CDR1 and CDR2 sequences are MNHNS and SASEGT. The CDR3 length is 14 residues. The CDR3 bases are TGTGCCAGCAGTGAAATGGGTGGGAATCAGCCCCAGCATTTT. It translates to CASSEMGGNQPQHF.